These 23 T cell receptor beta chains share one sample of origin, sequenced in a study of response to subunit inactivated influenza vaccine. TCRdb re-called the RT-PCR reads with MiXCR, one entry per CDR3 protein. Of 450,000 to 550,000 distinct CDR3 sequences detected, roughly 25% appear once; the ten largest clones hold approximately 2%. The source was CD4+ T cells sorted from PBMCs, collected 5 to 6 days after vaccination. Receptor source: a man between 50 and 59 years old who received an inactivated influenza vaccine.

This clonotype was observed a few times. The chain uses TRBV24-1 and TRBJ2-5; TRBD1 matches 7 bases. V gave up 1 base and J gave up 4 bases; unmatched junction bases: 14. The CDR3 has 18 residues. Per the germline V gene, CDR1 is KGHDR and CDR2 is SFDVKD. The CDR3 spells CATSDFRPTGKGRETQYF. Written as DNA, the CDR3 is TGTGCCACCAGTGATTTCCGACCGACAGGGAAGGGGCGAGAGACCCAGTACTTC.

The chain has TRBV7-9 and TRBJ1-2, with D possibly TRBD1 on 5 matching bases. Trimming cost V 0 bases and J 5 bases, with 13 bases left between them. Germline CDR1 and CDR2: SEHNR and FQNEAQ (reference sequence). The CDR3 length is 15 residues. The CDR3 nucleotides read TGTGCCAGCAGCTTAGCGCTGGAGACAGTTTATGGCTACACCTTC. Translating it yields CASSLALETVYGYTF.

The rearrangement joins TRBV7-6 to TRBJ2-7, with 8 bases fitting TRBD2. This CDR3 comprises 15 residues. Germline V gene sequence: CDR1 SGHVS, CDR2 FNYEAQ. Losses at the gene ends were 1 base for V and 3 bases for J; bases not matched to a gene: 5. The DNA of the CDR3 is TGTGCCAGCAGCTTAGTCTCGGGAGGGAACTACGAGCAGTACTTC. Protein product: CASSLVSGGNYEQYF.

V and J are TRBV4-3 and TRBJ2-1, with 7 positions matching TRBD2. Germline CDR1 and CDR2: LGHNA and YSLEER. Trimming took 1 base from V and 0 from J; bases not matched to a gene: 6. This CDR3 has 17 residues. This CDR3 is CASSQVRAGNSYNEQFF. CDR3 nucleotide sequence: TGCGCCAGCAGCCAAGTACGAGCGGGGAACTCCTACAATGAGCAGTTCTTC.

CDR3 amino acids: CASTDRVGAEQYF. The CDR3 nucleotides read TGTGCCAGCACAGACAGGGTCGGAGCCGAGCAGTACTTC. This rearrangement joins TRBV27 to TRBJ2-7, with TRBD1 matching over 7 bases. CDR3 length equals 13 residues. Unmatched junction bases numbered 9, after V lost 7 bases and J lost 6 bases. Looked up from germline, CDR1 is MNHEY and CDR2 is SMNVEV (reference sequence).

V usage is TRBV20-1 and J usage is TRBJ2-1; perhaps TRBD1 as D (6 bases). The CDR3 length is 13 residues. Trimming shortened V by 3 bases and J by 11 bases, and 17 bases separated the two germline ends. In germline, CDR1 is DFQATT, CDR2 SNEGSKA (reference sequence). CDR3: CSASNRLGTKQFF. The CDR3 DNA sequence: TGCAGTGCTAGCAATCGGCTAGGGACAAAGCAGTTCTTC.

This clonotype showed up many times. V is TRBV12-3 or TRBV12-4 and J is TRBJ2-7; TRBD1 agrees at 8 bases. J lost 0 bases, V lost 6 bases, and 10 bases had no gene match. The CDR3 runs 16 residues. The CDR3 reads CASSPRQGLSSYEQYF. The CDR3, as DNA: TGTGCCAGCAGCCCCCGACAGGGGTTAAGCTCCTACGAGCAGTACTTC.

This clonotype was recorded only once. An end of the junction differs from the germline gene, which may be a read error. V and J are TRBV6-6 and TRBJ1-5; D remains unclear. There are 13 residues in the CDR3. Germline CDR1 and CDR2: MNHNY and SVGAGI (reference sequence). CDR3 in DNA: TGTGCCAGCAGTTATGGGAGTAATCGGCCCCAGCATTTT. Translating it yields CASSYGSNRPQHF.

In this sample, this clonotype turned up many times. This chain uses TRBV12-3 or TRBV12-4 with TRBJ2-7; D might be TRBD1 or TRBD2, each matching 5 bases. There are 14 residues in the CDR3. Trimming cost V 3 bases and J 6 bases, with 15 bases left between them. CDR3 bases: TGTGCCAGCAGTTTTTGGGGGACCCGGGTCGAGCAGTACTTC. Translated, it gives CASSFWGTRVEQYF.

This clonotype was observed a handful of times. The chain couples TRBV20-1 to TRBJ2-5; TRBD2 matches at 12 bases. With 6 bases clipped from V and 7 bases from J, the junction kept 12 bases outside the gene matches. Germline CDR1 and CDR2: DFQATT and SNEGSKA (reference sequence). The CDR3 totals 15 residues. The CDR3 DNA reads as TGCAGTGCGCGACTAGCGGGGGCCCTCGCCGGGACCCAGTACTTC. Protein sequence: CSARLAGALAGTQYF.

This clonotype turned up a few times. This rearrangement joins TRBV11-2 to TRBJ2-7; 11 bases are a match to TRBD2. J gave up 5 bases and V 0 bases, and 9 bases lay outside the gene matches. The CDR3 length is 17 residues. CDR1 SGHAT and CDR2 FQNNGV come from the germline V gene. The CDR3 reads CASSLEDSGGATNEQYF. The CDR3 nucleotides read TGTGCCAGCAGCTTAGAGGATAGCGGGGGGGCCACAAACGAGCAGTACTTC.

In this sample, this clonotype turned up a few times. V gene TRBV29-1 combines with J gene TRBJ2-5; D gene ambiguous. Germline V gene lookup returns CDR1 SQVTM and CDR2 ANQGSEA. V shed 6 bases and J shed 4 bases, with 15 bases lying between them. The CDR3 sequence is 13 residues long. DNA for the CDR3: TGCAGCGTCCGTACCGCCCCTTCAGAGACCCAGTACTTC. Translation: CSVRTAPSETQYF.

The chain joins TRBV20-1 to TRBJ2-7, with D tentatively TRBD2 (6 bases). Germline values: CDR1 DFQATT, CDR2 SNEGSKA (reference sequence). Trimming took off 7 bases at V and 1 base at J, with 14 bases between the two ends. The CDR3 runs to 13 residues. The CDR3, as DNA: TGCAGTGGACGGGGACTCGGATCCTACGAGCAGTACTTC. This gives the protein CSGRGLGSYEQYF.

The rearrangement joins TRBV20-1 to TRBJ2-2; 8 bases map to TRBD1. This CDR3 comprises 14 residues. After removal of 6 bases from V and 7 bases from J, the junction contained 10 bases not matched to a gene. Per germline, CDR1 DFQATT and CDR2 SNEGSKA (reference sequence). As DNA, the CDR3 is TGCAGTGCGTTGACAGGGGAAGGTAACGGGGAGCTGTTTTTT. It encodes CSALTGEGNGELFF.

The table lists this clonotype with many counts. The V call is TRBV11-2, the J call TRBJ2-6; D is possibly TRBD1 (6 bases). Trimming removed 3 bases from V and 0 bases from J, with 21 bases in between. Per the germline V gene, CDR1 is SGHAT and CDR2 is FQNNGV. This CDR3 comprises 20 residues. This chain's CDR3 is CASSFLSAGRGYSGANVLTF. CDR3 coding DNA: TGTGCCAGCAGCTTCCTAAGTGCGGGCAGGGGATACTCTGGGGCCAACGTCCTGACTTTC.

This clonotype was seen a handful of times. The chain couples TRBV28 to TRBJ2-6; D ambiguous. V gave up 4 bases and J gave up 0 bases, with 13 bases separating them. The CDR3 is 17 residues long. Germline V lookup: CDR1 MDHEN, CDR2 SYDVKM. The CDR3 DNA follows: TGTGCCAGCAGTTCCTTCTCCTTTCACTCTGGGGCCAACGTCCTGACTTTC. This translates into CASSSFSFHSGANVLTF.

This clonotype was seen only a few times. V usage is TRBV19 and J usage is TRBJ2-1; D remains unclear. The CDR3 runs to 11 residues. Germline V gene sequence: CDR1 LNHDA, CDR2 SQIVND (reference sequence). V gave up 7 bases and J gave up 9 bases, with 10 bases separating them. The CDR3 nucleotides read TGTGCCAGTACCGGCGAGAGTGAGCAGTTCTTC. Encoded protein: CASTGESEQFF.

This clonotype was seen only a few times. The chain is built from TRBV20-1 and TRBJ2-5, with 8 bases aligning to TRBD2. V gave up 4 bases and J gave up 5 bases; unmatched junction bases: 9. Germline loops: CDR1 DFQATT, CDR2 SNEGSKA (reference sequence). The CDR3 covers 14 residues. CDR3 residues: CSATAGGLRETQYF. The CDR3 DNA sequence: TGCAGTGCTACGGCGGGAGGCCTACGGGAGACCCAGTACTTC.

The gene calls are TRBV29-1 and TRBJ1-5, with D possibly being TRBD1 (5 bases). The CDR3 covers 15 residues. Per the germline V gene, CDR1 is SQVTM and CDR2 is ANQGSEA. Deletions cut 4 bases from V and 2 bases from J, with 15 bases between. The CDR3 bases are TGCAGCGTTGCCAGCGGGGCAAATGGCAATCAGCCCCAGCATTTT. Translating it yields CSVASGANGNQPQHF.

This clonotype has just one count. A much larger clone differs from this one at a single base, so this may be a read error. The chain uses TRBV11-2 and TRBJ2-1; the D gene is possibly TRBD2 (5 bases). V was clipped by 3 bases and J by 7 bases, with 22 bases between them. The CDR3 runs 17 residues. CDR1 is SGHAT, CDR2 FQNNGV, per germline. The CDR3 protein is CASSLIVPSLLRNEQFF. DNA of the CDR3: TGTGCCAGCAGCTTGATTGTGCCTAGCCTGTTAAGGAATGAGCAGTTCTTC.

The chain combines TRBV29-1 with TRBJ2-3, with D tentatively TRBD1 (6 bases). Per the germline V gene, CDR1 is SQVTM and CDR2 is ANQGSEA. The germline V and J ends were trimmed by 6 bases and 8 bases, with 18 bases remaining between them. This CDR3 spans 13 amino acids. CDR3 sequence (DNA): TGCAGCGTCTGGACAGAGTTTCTGCGTACGCAGTATTTT. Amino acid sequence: CSVWTEFLRTQYF.

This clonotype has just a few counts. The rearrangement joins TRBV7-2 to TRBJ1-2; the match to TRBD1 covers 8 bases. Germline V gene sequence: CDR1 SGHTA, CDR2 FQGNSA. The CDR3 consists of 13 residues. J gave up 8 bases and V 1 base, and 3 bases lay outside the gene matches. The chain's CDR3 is CASSLVTGVGYTF. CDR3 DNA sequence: TGTGCCAGCAGCTTAGTGACAGGGGTAGGCTACACCTTC.

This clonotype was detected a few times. The CDR3 DNA reads TGTGCCAGCAGTCCCCCCCCCAGGGTGGGTGAGCAGTTCTTC. Amino acids: CASSPPPRVGEQFF. The chain combines TRBV28 with TRBJ2-1; possible D gene TRBD1, 5 bases. Germline assignment: CDR1 MDHEN and CDR2 SYDVKM. V lost 5 bases to trimming and J lost 9 bases, with 17 bases between them. The CDR3 covers 14 residues.